The T cell receptor (beta chain) under discussion was sequenced for a study of human CD4 T cells and Enterobacteriaceae. CDR1 is SGDLS and CDR2 is YYNGEE in the germline V gene. The V segment lost 0 bases and the J segment 5 bases; nucleotides outside the gene matches: 21. This CDR3 has 20 residues. All CD4+ cells other than CD45RA+CCR7+CD95- naive cells were sorted as memory, over 95% pure. Swiss blood donation centers supplied the healthy donor blood. Total CD4+ T cells and monocytes came from CD4/CD14 microbead positive selection. CD8+, CD14+, CD16+, CD56+, CD19+ and CD25-bright cells were excluded before sorting. Ex vivo total memory CD4+ cells were sequenced at deep level. Method: immunoSEQ multiplex PCR; TCRdb's copy keeps in-frame clones and lacks some. This table holds 27,000 or so clones, approximately 78% found once.

V is TRBV9 and J is TRBJ1-2, with 8 bases aligning to TRBD1. The sequenced material came from memory CD4+ T cells from blood. This TCR was sampled from a human donor in good health. This CDR3 reads CASSVGSLSRGRHLTYGYTF. The CDR3 DNA sequence: TGTGCCAGCAGCGTAGGAAGTTTGTCCAGGGGGCGACATCTTACTTATGGCTACACCTTC.